This T cell receptor (beta chain) stems from a study of early T cells in non-severe SARS-CoV-2 infection. About the research overall: Chains stayed unpaired after sequencing of bulk RNA from unsorted whole blood. Study-wide results and caveats: VDJdb matching favored anti-spike CD8 responses, missing private and CD4 specificities.

The length of the CDR3 is 14 residues. The ends were cut back, 4 bases at V and 5 bases at J, with 15 bases in the middle. Germline-derived CDR1 and CDR2 are SGHNT and YYREEE (reference sequence). This clonotype has at least ten counts. Its antigen is not known. Each cDNA molecule carried a unique molecular identifier. TCRdb re-derived calls from the 5' RACE reads in MiXCR, one entry per CDR3 protein. This table has tens of thousands of distinct CDR3 sequences, about 9.1% appearing once. The sample consisted of whole blood, taken at baseline. The receptor's source is an adult who was a healthcare worker with PCR-confirmed SARS-CoV-2 infection or an uninfected control (not recorded which). This chain connects TRBV5-4 to TRBJ1-2; possibly TRBD1 for D (5 bases). The CDR3 bases are TGTGCCAGCAGCCCCTGGGGGGACGGTTATGGCTACACCTTC. As protein: CASSPWGDGYGYTF.